These 23 T cell receptor beta chains were sequenced from one sample in a study of blood T cells in healthy people across ages. The authors ran a second PCR of about 7 to 12 cycles using a sample-barcoded 5' primer and a J-beta primer mix. TCRdb itself ran the 5' RACE reads through MiXCR, one entry per CDR3 protein. Among roughly 560,000 distinct CDR3 sequences listed, about 25% were seen once. The same sample was also used in a study of T cells of mothers and their children.

The sample consisted of blood. These receptors came from a boy aged 10-17 years in good health.

The V call is TRBV28, the J call TRBJ2-1; 7 nucleotides line up with TRBD2. This CDR3 is 14 amino acids long. With V trimmed by 3 bases and J by 7 bases, 6 bases remained unmatched. CDR1 is MDHEN, CDR2 SYDVKM, per germline. CDR3 coding DNA: TGTGCCAGCAGTTTCCCCGGGGGGACTAATGAGCAGTTCTTC. This gives the protein CASSFPGGTNEQFF.

This clonotype was detected a few times. The DNA for the CDR3 is TGTGCCAGCAGCCAAGAGTCCCCAGGGGTCGGGAATGAGCAGTTCTTC. Translation gives CASSQESPGVGNEQFF. J is TRBJ2-5 and V is TRBV14, with a tentative D call TRBD1 (6 bases). The end of the DNA is better explained by TRBJ2-1, so the J call may be wrong. The CDR3 runs 16 residues. The germline gives CDR1 SGHDN, CDR2 FVKESK.

The V call is TRBV7-2, the J call TRBJ2-2; either TRBD1 or TRBD2 may fit D (5 bases each). Trimming cost V 5 bases and J 6 bases, with 13 bases left between them. Germline loops: CDR1 SGHTA, CDR2 FQGNSA. This CDR3 spans 14 amino acids. The DNA of the CDR3 is TGTGCCAGCAGCCCCGGGACGGCTCCCGGGGAGCTGTTTTTT. Its translation is CASSPGTAPGELFF.

The chain links TRBV9 to TRBJ2-5; TRBD2 aligns across 13 bases. The end of the DNA fits TRBJ2-1 better, so the J call may be wrong. This CDR3 region has 15 residues. Per the germline V gene, CDR1 is SGDLS and CDR2 is YYNGEE. CDR3 amino acids: CASSATSGRANEQFF. The CDR3 nucleotides are TGTGCCAGCAGCGCCACTAGCGGGAGGGCAAATGAGCAGTTCTTC.

The chain uses TRBV7-6 and TRBJ1-4, with D unclear. Germline values: CDR1 SGHVS, CDR2 FNYEAQ. Trimming removed 5 bases from V and 7 bases from J, with 11 bases in between. The CDR3 extends over 13 amino acids. The CDR3 loop reads CASSENEVEKLFF. The CDR3 nucleotides are TGTGCCAGCAGCGAAAACGAGGTTGAAAAACTGTTTTTT. The variable domain in full, with the rest retrieved from reference TRBV7-6 and TRBJ1-4, is GAGVSQSPRYKVTKRGQDVALRCDPISGHVSLYWYRQALGQGPEFLTYFNYEAQQDKSGLPNDRFSAERPEGSISTLTIQRTEQRDSAMYRCASSENEVEKLFFGSGTQLSVL.

This clonotype was seen repeatedly, ten times or more. The chain has TRBV7-2 and TRBJ1-1; D is possibly TRBD1 (5 bases). This CDR3 contains 14 residues. Per germline, CDR1 SGHTA and CDR2 FQGNSA. The V and J ends lost 0 bases and 5 bases respectively, with 10 bases between them. CDR3 bases: TGTGCCAGCAGCTTAGCCGGCGGGGGTACTGAAGCTTTCTTT. Residues: CASSLAGGGTEAFF.

V is TRBV7-9 and J is TRBJ1-5; maybe TRBD2 (6 bases). The J call may be in error: the DNA end matches TRBJ2-3 better. This CDR3 is built from 15 residues. CDR1 and CDR2 (germline): SEHNR, FQNEAQ (reference sequence). CDR3 amino acids: CASSPGGNSNQPQYF. The DNA of the CDR3 is TGTGCCAGCAGCCCTGGCGGGAATAGCAATCAGCCCCAGTATTTT.

This clonotype has more than one count but fewer than ten. V usage is TRBV6-2 or TRBV6-3 and J usage is TRBJ1-6, with D hard to call. Looked up from germline, CDR1 is MNHEY and CDR2 is SVGEGT. This CDR3 contains 18 residues. Trimming shortened V by 7 bases and J by 0 bases, and 19 bases separated the two germline ends. Here the CDR3 reads CASIRSGELSSYNSPLHF. CDR3 bases: TGTGCCAGCATTAGGTCCGGAGAGTTGAGCTCCTATAATTCACCCCTCCACTTT.

The genes are TRBV5-1 and TRBJ1-5; TRBD1 agrees at 9 bases. The junction had 4 bases not matched to a gene; V was cut back by 0 bases and J by 6 bases. From germline, CDR1 is SGHRS and CDR2 YFSETQ. The CDR3 has 15 amino acids. The CDR3 DNA is TGCGCCAGCAGCTTGGATACAGGGGGCGGTCAGCCCCAGCATTTT. Translated: CASSLDTGGGQPQHF.

The V and J genes are TRBV7-2 and TRBJ2-5, with 8 positions matching TRBD1. V shed 5 bases, J shed 1 base, and the junction held 9 bases outside the gene matches. CDR3 size: 16 residues. The germline gives CDR1 SGHTA, CDR2 FQGNSA. This chain's CDR3 is CASSTHGRGLQETQYF. CDR3 bases: TGTGCCAGCAGCACCCACGGCAGGGGGCTCCAAGAGACCCAGTACTTC. The variable domain in full, with the rest retrieved from reference TRBV7-2 and TRBJ2-5, is GAGVSQSPSNKVTEKGKDVELRCDPISGHTALYWYRQSLGQGLEFLIYFQGNSAPDKSGLPSDRFSAERTGGSVSTLTIQRTQQEDSAVYLCASSTHGRGLQETQYFGPGTRLLVL.

Only a few counts were recorded for this clonotype. This chain uses TRBV20-1 with TRBJ1-3; 7 positions match TRBD1. The CDR3 is 15 amino acids. Germline trimming cut 1 base from V and 0 bases from J; bases unmatched to any gene: 3. From germline, CDR1 is DFQATT and CDR2 SNEGSKA (reference sequence). DNA for the CDR3: TGCAGTGCTAGAGGGGACAGTTACTCTGGAAACACCATATATTTT. It translates to CSARGDSYSGNTIYF.

This clonotype came up a few times. The germline gene is not matched at one end of the junction; a read error may be the cause. The rearrangement joins TRBV6-2 or TRBV6-3 to TRBJ1-1, with 7 positions matching TRBD1. This CDR3 is 13 amino acids long. The germline gives CDR1 MNHEY, CDR2 SVGEGT. In DNA, the CDR3 is TGTACCAGCAGTTACTCGACAGGGTTGAAAGCTTTCTTT. Its translation: CTSSYSTGLKAFF.

Regarding this clonotype: One end of the junction fails to match germline, which may point to a read error. J is TRBJ2-1 and V is TRBV12-3 or TRBV12-4, with a weak D call TRBD2 (6 bases). This CDR3 contains 16 residues. The CDR3 is CPSSLAVRGLRNEQFF. Written as DNA, the CDR3 is TGTCCCAGCAGTTTGGCGGTGCGGGGTTTGCGGAATGAGCAGTTCTTC.

The chain couples TRBV4-2 to TRBJ2-5; D possibly corresponds to TRBD2 (6 bases). The germline gives CDR1 LGHNA, CDR2 YNFKEQ. The CDR3 consists of 18 residues. V was shortened by 0 bases and J by 0 bases, with 17 bases between the two germline ends. DNA for the CDR3: TGTGCCAGCAGCCAAGAGGGAGGAGGGCGGCCGTACCAAGAGACCCAGTACTTC. The encoded protein is CASSQEGGGRPYQETQYF.

This clonotype showed up just a few times. The V call is TRBV7-9, the J call TRBJ2-7; D might be TRBD2 (6 bases). The CDR3 loop spans 15 amino acids. V lost 5 bases, J lost 2 bases, and 16 bases lay in between. CDR1 is SEHNR and CDR2 is FQNEAQ in the germline V gene (reference sequence). The CDR3 spells CASSQGAGTTYEQYF. Here the CDR3 DNA reads TGTGCCAGCAGCCAGGGCGCGGGAACCACCTACGAGCAGTACTTC.

The chain uses TRBV20-1 and TRBJ1-5; D may be TRBD1 (5 bases). The CDR3 spans 18 residues. V was shortened by 2 bases and J by 0 bases, with 20 bases between the two germline ends. CDR1 is DFQATT, CDR2 SNEGSKA, per germline (reference sequence). The CDR3: CSARRPRDLANSNQPQHF. CDR3 sequence (DNA): TGCAGTGCTAGAAGGCCCAGGGACTTGGCGAATAGCAATCAGCCCCAGCATTTT.

This clonotype was counted a few times. DNA for the CDR3: TGCAGTGCTAGATGGGGGCAAGAGACCCAGTACTTC. Translating gives CSARWGQETQYF. The gene calls are TRBV20-1 and TRBJ2-5; either TRBD1 or TRBD2 may fit D (5 bases each). Germline V gives CDR1 DFQATT, CDR2 SNEGSKA (reference sequence). V was shortened by 2 bases and J by 2 bases, with 6 bases between the two germline ends. This CDR3 spans 12 amino acids.

The chain combines TRBV5-1 with TRBJ2-5; 7 bases align to TRBD2. The germline V gene encodes CDR1 SGHRS and CDR2 YFSETQ. V gave up 0 bases and J gave up 2 bases; unmatched junction bases: 4. This CDR3 has 15 residues. This CDR3 is CASSLVSSGQETQYF. CDR3 DNA sequence: TGCGCCAGCAGCTTGGTGTCTAGCGGTCAAGAGACCCAGTACTTC.

The CDR3: CASRSGGQEQYF. CDR3 sequence (DNA): TGTGCCAGCAGATCAGGGGGGCAGGAGCAGTACTTC. The chain joins TRBV6-5 to TRBJ2-7; weak D call: TRBD1 (7 bases). CDR3 length: 12 residues. The germline V gene encodes CDR1 MNHEY and CDR2 SVGAGI. Trimming pared 6 bases from V and 7 bases from J, leaving 13 bases between.

Only a few counts were recorded for this clonotype. The chain has TRBV9 and TRBJ2-1, with 11 bases aligning to TRBD1. The junction had 3 bases not matched to a gene; V was cut back by 0 bases and J by 7 bases. The germline gives CDR1 SGDLS, CDR2 YYNGEE. The CDR3 has 15 amino acids. For the CDR3, the DNA is TGTGCCAGCAGCGTAGGTGGGACAGGGGGGAATGAGCAGTTCTTC. Translated: CASSVGGTGGNEQFF.

The CDR3 DNA sequence: TGTGCCACCAGTGATTCGCCCGACAGGGCGTTTGGTGAGCAGTTCTTC. Translating gives CATSDSPDRAFGEQFF. The chain joins TRBV24-1 to TRBJ2-5; 7 nucleotides line up with TRBD1. The better agreement between TRBJ2-1 and the DNA end casts doubt on the J call. The CDR3 sequence is 16 residues long. Germline V gene sequence: CDR1 KGHDR, CDR2 SFDVKD.

The chain recombines TRBV24-1 with TRBJ1-3, with a tentative D call TRBD1 (6 bases). CDR1 is KGHDR, CDR2 SFDVKD, per germline. V was pared by 7 bases and J by 0 bases, with 21 bases between. There are 18 residues in the CDR3. CDR3 loop: CATRTNLTGKLSGNTIYF. CDR3 bases: TGTGCCACCAGGACGAATCTTACAGGGAAACTCTCTGGAAACACCATATATTTT.

The chain has TRBV21-1 and TRBJ2-7; the table's D call TRBD1 went unverified against the DNA. TRBV21-1 constitutes a pseudogene. The CDR3 spans 11 residues. The CDR3 spells CASRPRAGHDF. CDR3 nucleotide sequence: TGTGCCAGCCGACCGCGGGCAGGACACGACTTC.